This T cell receptor (beta chain) was identified during a study of Graves' ophthalmopathy and Graves' hyperthyroidism (dated by TCRdb to 2017 to 2018). Describing the broader study: Peripheral blood samples were taken at the time of initial diagnosis, before any treatment was given. An independent validation cohort comprised fewer than 20 hyperthyroidism patients and 17 patients who later progressed from hyperthyroidism to ophthalmopathy. To explore V-J signatures that distinguish ophthalmopathy from hyperthyroidism, a discovery set of 100 patients was enrolled, made up of 40 to 45 with ophthalmopathy and 55 to 65 with stable hyperthyroidism. The study used TCR beta repertoire signatures to distinguish Graves' ophthalmopathy from Graves' hyperthyroidism and to predict progression to ophthalmopathy. In five or six hyperthyroidism patients, T-cell repertoires of thyroid tissue and blood were compared. In total, under 150 blood samples were TCR-sequenced: around 42 ophthalmopathy, 75 hyperthyroidism and roughly 17 hyperthyroidism-to-ophthalmopathy patients. Following sample collection, hyperthyroidism patients were given methimazole at a starting dose of 30 mg daily, and ophthalmopathy patients were given high-dose intravenous methylprednisolone.

Ophthalmopathy patients had moderately to severely active disease, Clinical Activity Score of at least 3, NOSPECS grade of at least 4, and disease duration under 3 months. Patients with other autoimmune diseases, uncontrolled infections, pregnancy or lactation were excluded from the study. Clinical symptoms, serum thyroxine, TRAb, thyroid ultrasound and orbital computed tomography were used for diagnosis. Using Ficoll-Paque density gradient centrifugation, PBMCs were isolated from about 10 ml of fresh peripheral blood. Total RNA was extracted with Trizol reagent and quality-checked on an Agilent 2100 Bioanalyzer. The investigation overall reported the following: In cross-validation, the 13-signature model distinguished ophthalmopathy from stable hyperthyroidism with about 89% sensitivity and approximately 81% specificity, while in the test set the corresponding values were about 80% and 75%. Most expanded thyroid clonotypes with frequency above 0.001 were also detected in blood, suggesting blood repertoires may reflect the thyroid immune response. In validation, the model predicted ophthalmopathy progression with more than 70% sensitivity and roughly 78% specificity; 12 predicted patients were CT-confirmed with GO in a median of about 6.1 months. No statistical method was used to predetermine the sample size, and group allocation was not hidden from the investigators.

TCR beta CDR3 regions were amplified from RNA transcripts for repertoire sequencing. A first-round RT-PCR used HTBI primers with the Qiagen OneStep RT-PCR kit, followed by a second-round multiplex PCR, size selection and purification. Libraries were sequenced paired-end with 100 bp reads on an Illumina HiSeq2000. The authors' pipeline ran thus. SOAPnuke was used to process the reads, removing any read that contained adapters or uncalled bases, had a mean Phred below 15, or lacked an exact match to the constant primer or identifier. High-quality paired reads were merged with COPE v1.2.5. Each unique nucleotide sequence was defined as a clonotype, and clonotypes were aligned to IMGT TRB V, D and J references with MiTCR v1.1. The analysis was limited to V-J combinations with a frequency above 0.0001, which together covered around 99% of the repertoires. For each V-J combination, a TCR clonal expansion and chaos score was defined as F50 clonal expansion divided by the chaos observed in the TCRdist matrix. Welch's t-statistics and random forest were used to reduce the features to about twelve V-J combinations, which were then used as input to a naive Bayes classifier. The similarity between thyroid and blood repertoires was quantified using the Morisita-Horn index. TCRdb applied fastp at Q25 and MiXCR to the public reads, then kept only in-frame beta chains. A single entry per CDR3 protein holds the most common genes and DNA from its merged rows. These V and J calls originate from TCRdb's pipeline instead of the authors' own analysis. For this sample the table gives 740,000 or so distinct CDR3 sequences, of which 40% were detected only once. The top ten hold roughly 46% of the sample.

As for this clonotype: Its recognized antigen is unknown. Per-base qualities were not stored, and no clone one base away is much larger.

CDR1 and CDR2 are read off the germline V gene (reference sequence) as MNHNY and SVGAGI. The CDR3 contains 15 residues, cysteine and phenylalanine counted. Only the CDR3 part of the read is kept: 45 bases, read in frame from the first base. V and J are truncated by 2 bases and 0 bases respectively, leaving an intervening sequence of 11 bases. Sequencing used peripheral blood. The origin of this receptor is an adult man with Graves' ophthalmopathy. The V and J genes are TRBV6-6 and TRBJ2-7; 6 matching bases give a weak D call of TRBD2. The CDR3 corresponds to CASSYLRGSSYEQYF. The DNA sequence follows: TGTGCCAGCAGTTACCTTCGGGGGAGCTCCTACGAGCAGTACTTC.